This entry features one T cell receptor beta chain sequence. Which antigen it targets is not known. Base qualities are not at hand, and no much larger clone is one base apart. The data stem from a study of blood T cell repertoires in COVID-19 (dated by TCRdb to the early 2020s). The study in broad terms: Collaborator samples came from the United States, Italy and Spain and covered acute and convalescent phases of COVID-19. The material from the prospective study consisted of cDNA or gDNA derived from T cells, B-cell-depleted T cells, or PBMCs. Subjects who had been exposed to COVID-19, were actively infected with it, or had recovered from it provided the deeply sampled blood TCRbeta repertoires that made up the dataset. The repertoires were made available in a free public database intended to serve as a resource for research on the immune response to SARS-CoV-2. Samples came from the ongoing ImmuneRACE study (first 160 participants) plus 1,254 subjects from 6 global collaborators. The sample metadata nearly always contained a de-identified subject ID, COVID-19 status, age in years and sex. Where HLA class I and class II types were available, the types were taken from metadata supplied by the sample provider, not from assay-based typing.

TCRbeta CDR3 regions were amplified from genomic DNA by means of the immunoSEQ Assay, a bias-controlled multiplex PCR. On the study's bioinformatics: The number of nucleated cells in each sample was estimated by amplification of reference gene primers within the assay. Sequence reads were collapsed and filtered to measure the absolute abundance of every unique TCRbeta CDR3 rearrangement. Productive Simpson clonality was computed per sample as the square root of Simpson's diversity index over productive rearrangements. Sourced from immuneACCESS, this table was stored by TCRdb with only in-frame sequences that have V and J called. A share of the clones is absent; for the studies checked, an unresolved V gene accounts for under half, and the remainder has no known explanation. That table is the source of V, J and clone size, and D and trimming were worked out from the DNA. The sample table records about 150,000 clones; more than 85% of these occur just once. Around 6.5% of the sample is held by the ten biggest clonotypes.

In the prospective study, participants were roughly 18 to 100 years old, resided in 25 or so geographic areas of the United States, and were enrolled through a virtual design. In the prospective study, cohorts were assigned on the basis of participant-reported clinical history obtained from a screening survey and a study questionnaire. Recovered participants in ImmuneRACE Cohort 3 were defined by two consecutive negative NP/OP PCR tests, clearance by a healthcare professional, or resolution of symptoms. In the prospective study, mobile phlebotomists collected whole blood, serum and a nasopharyngeal or oropharyngeal swab from each participant. Participants in the prospective study had the option to provide additional blood draws and questionnaires over a roughly two-month period. Before DNA extraction, prospective study blood samples were shipped either frozen or at room temperature. CDR1 MGHRA and CDR2 YSYEKL are derived from the germline V gene. The CDR3 goes from the cysteine to the phenylalanine over 16 residues. The read is trimmed to its CDR3 DNA, 48 bases read in frame from base 1. V was cut back by 4 bases and J by 4 bases, leaving a gap of 19 bases between them.

What the authors observed across the whole study: The amount of clinical and demographic metadata varied by source and participant and was provided uncurated.

Sequencing input: PBMCs or T cells enriched from blood (not recorded which). The chain is encoded by TRBV4-1 joined to TRBJ1-1, with a tentative D gene TRBD1 over 6 matching bases. The sequence was obtained from a woman aged 50 to 60 who had recovered from COVID-19. The DNA sequence follows: TGCGCCAGCAGCCCGCAGGGGCAGAGATCGGGCACTGAAGCTTTCTTT. Its coded protein is CASSPQGQRSGTEAFF.